A selection of T cell receptor beta chains follows, all from one sample in a study of Graves' ophthalmopathy and Graves' hyperthyroidism. MiXCR, applied by TCRdb to the multiplex PCR reads, yields one record per CDR3 protein. The sample holds just over 600,000 distinct CDR3 sequences, 22% seen once. Sample: peripheral blood. Receptor source: a woman aged 18-29 years with stable Graves' hyperthyroidism. Some clones in this sample may be carry-over from other donors' samples. The CDR3 runs from the conserved cysteine through the conserved F or W. Fields, in order: J gene, V gene, CDR3 length, D gene, clone size, CDR3 DNA, CDR3 protein. The D gene is left open where the match is weak. Where a row states a size, it is once, few, many or the class of an expanded clone; other rows omit it.

J gene: TRBJ1-5; V gene: TRBV24-1; CDR3 length: 15; D gene: -; clone size: -; CDR3 DNA: TGTGCCACCAGAAACAAGGGGAGAGAGTCGCAGCCCCAGCATTTT; CDR3 protein: CATRNKGRESQPQHF
J gene: TRBJ2-7; V gene: TRBV15; CDR3 length: 15; D gene: -; clone size: -; CDR3 DNA: TGTGCCACCAGCAGAGATCAGCCGGATTCCTACGAGCAGTACTTC; CDR3 protein: CATSRDQPDSYEQYF
J gene: TRBJ2-6; V gene: TRBV7-4; CDR3 length: 21; D gene: TRBD2; clone size: many; CDR3 DNA: TGTGCCAGCAGGAATCCCATCGGGAAGCGGGGGGCCAACTCTGGGGCCAACGTCCTGACTTTC; CDR3 protein: CASRNPIGKRGANSGANVLTF
J gene: TRBJ1-5; V gene: TRBV2; CDR3 length: 13; D gene: -; clone size: many; CDR3 DNA: TGTGCCAGCAGTAAGACAGGAGATCAGCCCCAGCATTTT; CDR3 protein: CASSKTGDQPQHF
J gene: TRBJ1-2; V gene: TRBV7-9; CDR3 length: 14; D gene: -; clone size: many; CDR3 DNA: TGTGCCAGCAGCTTGAACCGAGGAGGCTATGGCTACACCTTC; CDR3 protein: CASSLNRGGYGYTF
J gene: TRBJ2-5; V gene: TRBV6-1; CDR3 length: 15; D gene: TRBD2; clone size: many; CDR3 DNA: TGTGCCAGCAGTCAACTAGCGGGGTTATCTGAGACCCAGTACTTC; CDR3 protein: CASSQLAGLSETQYF
J gene: TRBJ1-2; V gene: TRBV28; CDR3 length: 12; D gene: -; clone size: few; CDR3 DNA: TGTGCCAGCAGTTCAGGGACCTCCGGCTACACCTTC; CDR3 protein: CASSSGTSGYTF
J gene: TRBJ1-6; V gene: TRBV12-3/TRBV12-4; CDR3 length: 15; D gene: TRBD1; clone size: -; CDR3 DNA: TGTGCCAGCAGCCGGGACAGGGGCTTTGATTCACCCCTCCACTTT; CDR3 protein: CASSRDRGFDSPLHF
J gene: TRBJ2-2; V gene: TRBV2; CDR3 length: 13; D gene: -; clone size: -; CDR3 DNA: TGTGCCAGCAAAACACAGGGTGCCGGGGAGCTGTTTTTT; CDR3 protein: CASKTQGAGELFF
J gene: TRBJ1-1; V gene: TRBV19; CDR3 length: 15; D gene: -; clone size: many; CDR3 DNA: TGTGCCAGTAGTATCGGGTACGGAGAGGACACTGAAGCTTTCTTT; CDR3 protein: CASSIGYGEDTEAFF
J gene: TRBJ2-5; V gene: TRBV6-1; CDR3 length: 15; D gene: -; clone size: -; CDR3 DNA: TGTGCCAGCAGTGAAAATAGGGGACTGACAGAGACCCAGTACTTC; CDR3 protein: CASSENRGLTETQYF
J gene: TRBJ2-7; V gene: TRBV7-2; CDR3 length: 17; D gene: TRBD1; clone size: many; CDR3 DNA: TGTGCCAGCAGCTTAGCGTTACTAAGGGACAGTACCTACGAGCAGTACTTC; CDR3 protein: CASSLALLRDSTYEQYF
J gene: TRBJ1-2; V gene: TRBV12-3/TRBV12-4; CDR3 length: 13; D gene: -; clone size: many; CDR3 DNA: TGTGCCAGCAGTTTCACGGGGGAAAGGGGCTACACCTTC; CDR3 protein: CASSFTGERGYTF
J gene: TRBJ2-5; V gene: TRBV3-1; CDR3 length: 15; D gene: TRBD1; clone size: -; CDR3 DNA: TGTGCCAGCAGCCAACCAACAGGGGTGGGAGAGACCCAGTACTTC; CDR3 protein: CASSQPTGVGETQYF
J gene: TRBJ2-7; V gene: TRBV12-3/TRBV12-4; CDR3 length: 16; D gene: TRBD1; clone size: many; CDR3 DNA: TGTGCCAGCAGTTTACTAAACCGGGACAGGGGGTACGAGCAGTACTTC; CDR3 protein: CASSLLNRDRGYEQYF
J gene: TRBJ2-6; V gene: TRBV4-2; CDR3 length: 19; D gene: TRBD2; clone size: -; CDR3 DNA: TGTGCCAGCAGCCAAGATAGCCTAGCGGGTAACTCTGGGGCCAACGTCCTGACTTTC; CDR3 protein: CASSQDSLAGNSGANVLTF
J gene: TRBJ2-7; V gene: TRBV12-3/TRBV12-4; CDR3 length: 15; D gene: TRBD1; clone size: -; CDR3 DNA: TGTGCCAGCCCGGTCGGTAGGACAGGCAGTTCAAGATGGTACTTC; CDR3 protein: CASPVGRTGSSRWYF
J gene: TRBJ2-7; V gene: TRBV12-3/TRBV12-4; CDR3 length: 12; D gene: -; clone size: many; CDR3 DNA: TGTGCCAGTACTGTAGGAAGCTACGAGCAGTACTTC; CDR3 protein: CASTVGSYEQYF
J gene: TRBJ1-5; V gene: TRBV15; CDR3 length: 15; D gene: TRBD1; clone size: many; CDR3 DNA: TGTGCCACCAGCAGAGACGTAGGGGGCTGGCAGCCCCAGCATTTT; CDR3 protein: CATSRDVGGWQPQHF
J gene: TRBJ1-1; V gene: TRBV2; CDR3 length: 11; D gene: -; clone size: many; CDR3 DNA: TGTGCCAGCATTCCCAACACTGAAGCTTTCTTT; CDR3 protein: CASIPNTEAFF
J gene: TRBJ1-5; V gene: TRBV27; CDR3 length: 15; D gene: TRBD1; clone size: -; CDR3 DNA: TGTGCCAGCACCGACAGGGTATGGGGCAATCAGCCCCAGCATTTT; CDR3 protein: CASTDRVWGNQPQHF
J gene: TRBJ1-5; V gene: TRBV2; CDR3 length: 15; D gene: -; clone size: many; CDR3 DNA: TGTGCCAGCAGTCACTCGGGGCAGGGACGTCAGCCCCAGCATTTT; CDR3 protein: CASSHSGQGRQPQHF
J gene: TRBJ1-2; V gene: TRBV12-3/TRBV12-4; CDR3 length: 16; D gene: -; clone size: many; CDR3 DNA: TGTGCCAGCAGTCCTCATCGGAGCACGGCTAACTATGGCTACACCTTC; CDR3 protein: CASSPHRSTANYGYTF
J gene: TRBJ1-2; V gene: TRBV6-2/TRBV6-3; CDR3 length: 16; D gene: TRBD1; clone size: -; CDR3 DNA: TGTGCCAGCAGTCCCCATCGACAGGGCGCTAACTATGGCTACACCTTC; CDR3 protein: CASSPHRQGANYGYTF
J gene: TRBJ1-5; V gene: TRBV6-1; CDR3 length: 16; D gene: TRBD1; clone size: many; CDR3 DNA: TGTGCCAGCAGACCTGACAGGGGAGGGTCCAATCAGCCCCAGCATTTT; CDR3 protein: CASRPDRGGSNQPQHF
J gene: TRBJ2-2; V gene: TRBV25-1; CDR3 length: 16; D gene: TRBD1; clone size: many; CDR3 DNA: TGTGCCAGCAGTGAGAGGCCGGGACAGGGTTCCGGGGAGCTGTTTTTT; CDR3 protein: CASSERPGQGSGELFF
J gene: TRBJ2-5; V gene: TRBV7-2; CDR3 length: 10; D gene: -; clone size: many; CDR3 DNA: TGTGCCAGCAGGGGGAGGACCCAGTACTTC; CDR3 protein: CASRGRTQYF
J gene: TRBJ2-5; V gene: TRBV5-1; CDR3 length: 15; D gene: TRBD2; clone size: -; CDR3 DNA: TGCGCCAGCCAAACGGGGGGTAGAACTCAAGAGACCCAGTACTTC; CDR3 protein: CASQTGGRTQETQYF
J gene: TRBJ1-1; V gene: TRBV27; CDR3 length: 14; D gene: -; clone size: -; CDR3 DNA: TGTGCCAGCATGACTCGCTACATGAACACTGAAGCTTTCTTT; CDR3 protein: CASMTRYMNTEAFF
J gene: TRBJ2-2; V gene: TRBV30; CDR3 length: 13; D gene: -; clone size: many; CDR3 DNA: TGTGCCTTAAATACAGAGAACACCGGGGAGCTGTTTTTT; CDR3 protein: CALNTENTGELFF
J gene: TRBJ1-5; V gene: TRBV29-1; CDR3 length: 16; D gene: -; clone size: many; CDR3 DNA: TGCAGCGTTGCGAATGGGGGGGGCTGGAGCAATCAGCCCCAGCATTTT; CDR3 protein: CSVANGGGWSNQPQHF
J gene: TRBJ2-7; V gene: TRBV10-3; CDR3 length: 13; D gene: -; clone size: -; CDR3 DNA: TGTGCCATCAGTGAGTCTAACTCCTACGAGCAGTACTTC; CDR3 protein: CAISESNSYEQYF
J gene: TRBJ1-5; V gene: TRBV19; CDR3 length: 15; D gene: -; clone size: few; CDR3 DNA: TGTGCCAGTAGTATTCGAAGGGAGAGCAATCAGCCCCAGCATTTT; CDR3 protein: CASSIRRESNQPQHF
J gene: TRBJ2-2; V gene: TRBV20-1; CDR3 length: 14; D gene: -; clone size: many; CDR3 DNA: TGCAGTGCTAGAGACGCCTTGAACACCGGGGAGCTGTTTTTT; CDR3 protein: CSARDALNTGELFF
J gene: TRBJ1-2; V gene: TRBV7-8; CDR3 length: 13; D gene: -; clone size: -; CDR3 DNA: TGTGCCAGCAGCTTACCAGGGTCTAACGGCTACACCTTC; CDR3 protein: CASSLPGSNGYTF
J gene: TRBJ2-4; V gene: TRBV29-1; CDR3 length: 14; D gene: -; clone size: many; CDR3 DNA: TGCAGCGTTGAAGCAAACCTAGCCAAAAACATTCAGTACTTC; CDR3 protein: CSVEANLAKNIQYF
J gene: TRBJ1-1; V gene: TRBV10-3; CDR3 length: 14; D gene: -; clone size: many; CDR3 DNA: TGTGCCATCAGTGAGGAGGGAATGAACACTGAAGCTTTCTTT; CDR3 protein: CAISEEGMNTEAFF
J gene: TRBJ1-2; V gene: TRBV12-3/TRBV12-4; CDR3 length: 14; D gene: TRBD1; clone size: -; CDR3 DNA: TGTGCCAGCAGGCCTCACAGGACAGGCGACGGCTACACCTTC; CDR3 protein: CASRPHRTGDGYTF
J gene: TRBJ2-7; V gene: TRBV6-1; CDR3 length: 15; D gene: -; clone size: many; CDR3 DNA: TGTGCCAGCAGTCGACAGCCTCCCAGCTCCTACGAGCAGTACTTC; CDR3 protein: CASSRQPPSSYEQYF
J gene: TRBJ1-2; V gene: TRBV5-1; CDR3 length: 15; D gene: -; clone size: many; CDR3 DNA: TGCGCCAGCAGCTTGTTGCATCCAGCTAACTATGGCTACACCTTC; CDR3 protein: CASSLLHPANYGYTF
J gene: TRBJ1-5; V gene: TRBV15; CDR3 length: 14; D gene: -; clone size: few; CDR3 DNA: TGTGCCACCAGCACCTACAGGGTTGAGCAGCCCCAGCATTTT; CDR3 protein: CATSTYRVEQPQHF
J gene: TRBJ2-5; V gene: TRBV6-1; CDR3 length: 16; D gene: -; clone size: -; CDR3 DNA: TGTGACAGCAGTGACTTTTTAGGGGCCGGCGGGGAGACCCAGTACTTC; CDR3 protein: CDSSDFLGAGGETQYF
J gene: TRBJ2-5; V gene: TRBV5-6; CDR3 length: 15; D gene: TRBD2; clone size: many; CDR3 DNA: TGTGCCAGCAGCCGGATAGCGGGAGACCAAGAGACCCAGTACTTC; CDR3 protein: CASSRIAGDQETQYF
J gene: TRBJ1-2; V gene: TRBV11-2; CDR3 length: 13; D gene: TRBD1; clone size: -; CDR3 DNA: TGTGCCAGCAGACCTACAGGGGGCCATGGCTACACCTTC; CDR3 protein: CASRPTGGHGYTF
J gene: TRBJ2-7; V gene: TRBV11-1; CDR3 length: 19; D gene: TRBD1; clone size: -; CDR3 DNA: TGTGCCAGCAGCTCTCTGGGGTTTAAGGGACAGGGGGAAGAGTACGAGCAGTACTTC; CDR3 protein: CASSSLGFKGQGEEYEQYF
J gene: TRBJ1-2; V gene: TRBV27; CDR3 length: 15; D gene: TRBD1; clone size: -; CDR3 DNA: TGTGCCAGCAGTTTATCGCGGACAGGGGCTTATGGCTACACCTTC; CDR3 protein: CASSLSRTGAYGYTF
J gene: TRBJ2-5; V gene: TRBV20-1; CDR3 length: 12; D gene: TRBD1; clone size: many; CDR3 DNA: TGCAGTGCCGACAGGGTTCAAGAGACCCAGTACTTC; CDR3 protein: CSADRVQETQYF
J gene: TRBJ2-3; V gene: TRBV6-2/TRBV6-3; CDR3 length: 14; D gene: TRBD2; clone size: few; CDR3 DNA: TGTGCCAGCAGTTCTAGCGGGAACCCAGATACGCAGTATTTT; CDR3 protein: CASSSSGNPDTQYF
J gene: TRBJ2-7; V gene: TRBV20-1; CDR3 length: 12; D gene: -; clone size: many; CDR3 DNA: TGCAGTGCTATTCGTAGCTCCTACGAGCAGTACTTC; CDR3 protein: CSAIRSSYEQYF
J gene: TRBJ1-1; V gene: TRBV15; CDR3 length: 15; D gene: -; clone size: many; CDR3 DNA: TGTGCCACCAGCAGAGATCTGGGCGCGGGCACTGAAGCTTTCTTT; CDR3 protein: CATSRDLGAGTEAFF
J gene: TRBJ1-3; V gene: TRBV28; CDR3 length: 14; D gene: -; clone size: many; CDR3 DNA: TGTGCCAGCAGTTTGGGGGGAACTCGAAACACCATATATTTT; CDR3 protein: CASSLGGTRNTIYF
J gene: TRBJ2-7; V gene: TRBV20-1; CDR3 length: 17; D gene: -; clone size: many; CDR3 DNA: TGCAGTGCTAGAACCACCGGGACGGCCGACGGCAGGCTCGAGCAGTACTTC; CDR3 protein: CSARTTGTADGRLEQYF